The 8 T cell receptor beta chains reported below all come from one sample, sequenced in a study of cytomegalovirus exposure and HLA in healthy donors. The method was immunoSEQ multiplex PCR; TCRdb's version includes in-frame clones alone and lacks a portion of them. Among 100,000 to 150,000 clones, approximately 92% were seen once, and the ten largest hold 1.1%. Sequencing was done on a sample of PBMCs. The source is a woman between 18 and 29 years old in good health and CMV-seronegative.

This clone was seen a single time. The chain joins TRBV5-1 to TRBJ1-4; D possibly corresponds to TRBD1 (5 bases). Per the germline V gene, CDR1 is SGHRS and CDR2 is YFSETQ. Trimming left V 2 bases short and J 8 bases short, with 19 bases between. This CDR3 contains 16 residues. CDR3 DNA sequence: TGCGCCAGCAGCTTCTCCCCTTGGGGCGGTGGGGAAAAACTGTTTTTT. Its translation: CASSFSPWGGGEKLFF. The full variable domain, its missing parts supplied by reference TRBV5-1 and TRBJ1-4, is KAGVTQTPRYLIKTRGQQVTLSCSPISGHRSVSWYQQTPGQGLQFLFEYFSETQRNKGNFPGRFSGRQFSNSRSEMNVSTLELGDSALYLCASSFSPWGGGEKLFFGSGTQLSVL.

The chain has TRBV7-9 and TRBJ1-2, with D unclear. The CDR3 spans 12 residues. The germline gives CDR1 SEHNR, CDR2 FQNEAQ (reference sequence). The V and J ends lost 1 base and 8 bases respectively, with 8 bases between them. This CDR3 reads CASSLGSRGYTF. The CDR3 DNA sequence: TGTGCCAGCAGCTTAGGGTCCAGGGGCTACACCTTC.

The rearrangement joins TRBV19 to TRBJ2-7; 9 nucleotides line up with TRBD2. CDR3 length: 15 amino acids. Trimming at V came to 4 bases and at J to 1 base, leaving 5 bases not matched to a gene. Looked up from germline, CDR1 is LNHDA and CDR2 is SQIVND (reference sequence). The CDR3 nucleotides read TGTGCCAGTAGTACTGCGGCGGGAGGGTCCTACGAGCAGTACTTC. Amino acids: CASSTAAGGSYEQYF.

V usage is TRBV7-2 and J usage is TRBJ1-2; D unclear. The CDR3 sequence is 16 residues long. The germline V gene has CDR1 SGHTA and CDR2 FQGNSA. V was shortened by 3 bases and J by 3 bases, with 17 bases between the two germline ends. The CDR3 DNA reads TGTGCCAGCAGCTTTACCTCGGAGGGCTGGGACTATGGCTACACCTTC. It specifies CASSFTSEGWDYGYTF.

The chain joins TRBV2 to TRBJ1-1, with D unclear. CDR3 size: 16 residues. Germline V gene sequence: CDR1 SNHLY, CDR2 FYNNEI. The germline V and J ends were trimmed by 7 bases and 4 bases, with 22 bases remaining between them. The CDR3 DNA sequence: TGTGCCAGCAACCAAGGATCGGGAAGCCCCAGCACTGAAGCTTTCTTT. Protein sequence: CASNQGSGSPSTEAFF.

The chain is built from TRBV11-2 and TRBJ1-2, with a tentative D call TRBD1 (6 bases). The CDR3 spans 17 residues. Germline V lookup: CDR1 SGHAT, CDR2 FQNNGV. Trimming pared 0 bases from V and 0 bases from J, leaving 14 bases between. CDR3 sequence (DNA): TGTGCCAGCAGCTTAGAGGGCAGGGGTAGGGCTAACTATGGCTACACCTTC. Encoded protein: CASSLEGRGRANYGYTF.

This clone was seen a handful of times. The rearrangement links TRBV19 to TRBJ1-5; no definite D call. V lost 5 bases to trimming and J lost 7 bases, with 6 bases between them. This CDR3 is 11 amino acids long. From germline, CDR1 is LNHDA and CDR2 SQIVND (reference sequence). In DNA form, the CDR3 reads TGTGCCAGTAGTCGAGGGCAGCCCCAGCATTTT. It translates to CASSRGQPQHF.

This clone was counted once. V gene TRBV28 combines with J gene TRBJ1-2; 10 bases align to TRBD1. The V gene end was trimmed by 4 bases and the J gene end by 2 bases; junction bases not matched to a gene: 4. This CDR3 contains 15 residues. Germline assignment: CDR1 MDHEN and CDR2 SYDVKM. In nucleotides, the CDR3 is TGTGCCAGCAGTTCGGACAGGGGGGCAAACTATGGCTACACCTTC. Residues: CASSSDRGANYGYTF.